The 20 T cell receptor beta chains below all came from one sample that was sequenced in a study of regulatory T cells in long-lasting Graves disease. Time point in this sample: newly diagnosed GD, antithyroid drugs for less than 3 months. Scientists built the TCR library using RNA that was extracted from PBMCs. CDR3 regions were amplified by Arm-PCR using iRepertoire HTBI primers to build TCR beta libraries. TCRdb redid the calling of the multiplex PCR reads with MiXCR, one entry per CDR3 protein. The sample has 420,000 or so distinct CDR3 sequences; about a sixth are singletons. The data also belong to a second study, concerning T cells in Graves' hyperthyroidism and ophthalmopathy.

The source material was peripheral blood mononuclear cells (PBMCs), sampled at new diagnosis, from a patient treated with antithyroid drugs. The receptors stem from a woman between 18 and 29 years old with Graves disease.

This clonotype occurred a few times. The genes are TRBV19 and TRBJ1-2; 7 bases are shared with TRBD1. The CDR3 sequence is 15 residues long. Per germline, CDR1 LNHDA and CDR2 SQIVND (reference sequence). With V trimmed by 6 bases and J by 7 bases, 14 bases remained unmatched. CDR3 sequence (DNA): TGTGCCAGTAGGAAAAAACAGGGGCCGAATAGTGGCTACACCTTC. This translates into CASRKKQGPNSGYTF. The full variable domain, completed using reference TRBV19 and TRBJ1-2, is DGGITQSPKYLFRKEGQNVTLSCEQNLNHDAMYWYRQDPGQGLRLIYYSQIVNDFQKGDIAEGYSVSREKKESFPLTVTSAQKNPTAFYLCASRKKQGPNSGYTFGSGTRLTVV.

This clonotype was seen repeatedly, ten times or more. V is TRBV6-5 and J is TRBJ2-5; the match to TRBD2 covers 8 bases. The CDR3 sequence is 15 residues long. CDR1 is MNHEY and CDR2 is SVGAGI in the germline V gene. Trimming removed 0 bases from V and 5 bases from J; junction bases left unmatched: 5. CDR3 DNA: TGTGCCAGCAGTTACTCCGGGAGGGAGGTCGAGACCCAGTACTTC. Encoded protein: CASSYSGREVETQYF.

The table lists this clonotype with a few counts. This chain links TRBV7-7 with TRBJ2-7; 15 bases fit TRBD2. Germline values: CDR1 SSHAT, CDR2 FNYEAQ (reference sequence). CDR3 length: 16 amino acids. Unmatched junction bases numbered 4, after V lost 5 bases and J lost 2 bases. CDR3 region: CASSPGLAGGPYEQYF. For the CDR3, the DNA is TGTGCCAGCAGCCCCGGACTAGCGGGAGGGCCCTACGAGCAGTACTTC. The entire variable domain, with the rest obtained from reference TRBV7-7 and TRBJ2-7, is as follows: GAGVSQSPRYKVTKRGQDVTLRCDPISSHATLYWYQQALGQGPEFLTYFNYEAQPDKSGLPSDRFSAERPEGSISTLTIQRTEQRDSAMYRCASSPGLAGGPYEQYFGPGTRLTVT.

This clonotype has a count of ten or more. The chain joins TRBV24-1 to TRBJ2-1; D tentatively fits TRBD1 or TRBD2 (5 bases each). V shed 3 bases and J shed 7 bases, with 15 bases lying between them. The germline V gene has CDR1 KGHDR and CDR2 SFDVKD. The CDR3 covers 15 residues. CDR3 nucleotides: TGTGCCACCAGTGATCCCCAGCTTTGGGGGAATGAGCAGTTCTTC. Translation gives CATSDPQLWGNEQFF.

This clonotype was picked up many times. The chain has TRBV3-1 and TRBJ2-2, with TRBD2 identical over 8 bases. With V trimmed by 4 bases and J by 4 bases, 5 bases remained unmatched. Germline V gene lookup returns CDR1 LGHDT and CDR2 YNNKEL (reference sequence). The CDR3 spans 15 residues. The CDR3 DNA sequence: TGTGCCAGCAGCCCTAGGACTAGCTTCACCGGGGAGCTGTTTTTT. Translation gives CASSPRTSFTGELFF.

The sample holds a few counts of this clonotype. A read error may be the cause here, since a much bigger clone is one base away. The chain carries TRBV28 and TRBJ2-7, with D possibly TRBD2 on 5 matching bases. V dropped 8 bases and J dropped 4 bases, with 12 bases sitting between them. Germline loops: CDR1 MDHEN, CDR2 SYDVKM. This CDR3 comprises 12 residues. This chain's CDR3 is CASGLREYEQYF. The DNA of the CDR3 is TGTGCCAGCGGTCTGAGGGAATACGAGCAGTACTTC.

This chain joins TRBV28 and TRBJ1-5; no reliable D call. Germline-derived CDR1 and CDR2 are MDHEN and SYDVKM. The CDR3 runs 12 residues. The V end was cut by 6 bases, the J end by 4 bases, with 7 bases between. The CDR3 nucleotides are TGTGCCAGCAGAGACCTAAATCAGCCCCAGCATTTT. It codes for CASRDLNQPQHF.

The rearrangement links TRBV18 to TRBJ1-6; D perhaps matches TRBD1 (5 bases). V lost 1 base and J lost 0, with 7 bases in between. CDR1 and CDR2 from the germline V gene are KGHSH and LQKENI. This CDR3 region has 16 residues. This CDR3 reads CASSPRQSSYNSPLHF. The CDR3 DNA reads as TGTGCCAGCTCACCACGACAGAGCTCCTATAATTCACCCCTCCACTTT.

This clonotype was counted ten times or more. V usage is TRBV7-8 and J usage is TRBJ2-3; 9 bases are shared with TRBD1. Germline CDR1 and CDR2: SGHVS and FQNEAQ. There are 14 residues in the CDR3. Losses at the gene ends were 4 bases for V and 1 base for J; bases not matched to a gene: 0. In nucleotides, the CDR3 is TGTGCCAGCAGCTACAGGGGGCGCACAGATACGCAGTATTTT. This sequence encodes CASSYRGRTDTQYF.

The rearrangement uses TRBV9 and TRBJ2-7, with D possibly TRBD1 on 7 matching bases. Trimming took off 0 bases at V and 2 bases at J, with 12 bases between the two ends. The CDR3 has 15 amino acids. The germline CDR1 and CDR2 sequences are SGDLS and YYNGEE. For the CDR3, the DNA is TGTGCCAGCAGCGTAGAGGGCAGGGGGGCCTACGAGCAGTACTTC. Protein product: CASSVEGRGAYEQYF.

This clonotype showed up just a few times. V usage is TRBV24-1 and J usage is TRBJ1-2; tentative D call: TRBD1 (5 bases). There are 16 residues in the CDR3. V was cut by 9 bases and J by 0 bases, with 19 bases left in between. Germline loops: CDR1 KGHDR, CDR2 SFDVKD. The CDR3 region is CATPPMGDATNYGYTF. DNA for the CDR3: TGTGCCACCCCGCCGATGGGGGACGCAACTAACTATGGCTACACCTTC.

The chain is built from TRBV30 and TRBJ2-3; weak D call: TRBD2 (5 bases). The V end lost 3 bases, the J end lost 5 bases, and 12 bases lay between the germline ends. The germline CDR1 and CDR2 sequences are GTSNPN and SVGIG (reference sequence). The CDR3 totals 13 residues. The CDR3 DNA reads TGTGCCTGGAGACACGGGGAAGAAGATACGCAGTATTTT. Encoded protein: CAWRHGEEDTQYF.

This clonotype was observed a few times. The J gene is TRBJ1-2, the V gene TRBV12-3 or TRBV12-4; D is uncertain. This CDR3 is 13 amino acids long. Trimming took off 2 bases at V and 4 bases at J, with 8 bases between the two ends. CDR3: CASSLNPGYGYTF. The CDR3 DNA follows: TGTGCCAGCAGTTTAAATCCAGGCTATGGCTACACCTTC.

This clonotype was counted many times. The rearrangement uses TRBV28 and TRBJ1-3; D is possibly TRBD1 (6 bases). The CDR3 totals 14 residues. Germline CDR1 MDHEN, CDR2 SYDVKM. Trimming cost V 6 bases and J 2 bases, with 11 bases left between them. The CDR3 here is CASRRGPAGNTIYF. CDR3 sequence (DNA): TGTGCCAGCAGACGGGGGCCTGCTGGAAACACCATATATTTT.

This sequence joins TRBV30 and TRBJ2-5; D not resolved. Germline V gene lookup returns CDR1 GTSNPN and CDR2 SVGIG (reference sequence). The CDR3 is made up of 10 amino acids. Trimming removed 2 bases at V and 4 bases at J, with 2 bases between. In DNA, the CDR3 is TGTGCCTGGAGTCGAGAGACCCAGTACTTC. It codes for CAWSRETQYF.

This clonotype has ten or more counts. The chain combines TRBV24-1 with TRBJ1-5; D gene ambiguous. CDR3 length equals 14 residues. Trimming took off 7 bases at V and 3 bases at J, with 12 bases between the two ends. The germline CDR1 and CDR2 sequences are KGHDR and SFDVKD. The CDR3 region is CATSGYGPNQPQHF. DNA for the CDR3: TGTGCCACCAGCGGGTACGGACCCAATCAGCCCCAGCATTTT.

CDR3 loop: CASSDAGDTQYF. CDR3 coding DNA: TGTGCCAGCAGCGACGCGGGGGATACGCAGTATTTT. This chain connects TRBV7-3 to TRBJ2-3; maybe TRBD2 (6 bases). V lost 5 bases to trimming and J lost 6 bases, with 9 bases between them. The germline V gene has CDR1 SGHTA and CDR2 FQGTGA. The CDR3 sequence is 12 residues long. Full variable domain (remainder filled in from reference TRBV7-3 and TRBJ2-3): GAGVSQTPSNKVTEKGKYVELRCDPISGHTALYWYRQSLGQGPEFLIYFQGTGAADDSGLPNDRFFAVRPEGSVSTLKIQRTERGDSAVYLCASSDAGDTQYFGPGTRLTVL.

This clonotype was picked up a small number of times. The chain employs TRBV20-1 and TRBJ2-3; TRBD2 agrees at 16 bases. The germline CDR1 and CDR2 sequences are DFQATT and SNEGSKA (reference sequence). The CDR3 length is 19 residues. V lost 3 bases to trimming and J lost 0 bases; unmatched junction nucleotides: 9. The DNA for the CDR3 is TGCAGTGCTAGGGGGGGACTAGCGGGAGGGAAGTCTAGCACAGATACGCAGTATTTT. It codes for CSARGGLAGGKSSTDTQYF.

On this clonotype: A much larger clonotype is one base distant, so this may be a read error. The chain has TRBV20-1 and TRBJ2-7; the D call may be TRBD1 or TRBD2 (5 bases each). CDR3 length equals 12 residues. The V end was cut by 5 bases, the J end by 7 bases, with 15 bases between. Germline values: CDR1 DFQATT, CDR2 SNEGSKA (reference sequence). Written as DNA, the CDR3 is TGCAGTGCTCTCGGGACGTACAATGAGCAGTACTTC. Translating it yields CSALGTYNEQYF.

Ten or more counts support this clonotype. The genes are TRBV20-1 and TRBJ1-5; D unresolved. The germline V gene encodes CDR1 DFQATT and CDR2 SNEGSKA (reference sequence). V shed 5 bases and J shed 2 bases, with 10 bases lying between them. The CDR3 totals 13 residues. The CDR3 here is CSAAPGGNQPQHF. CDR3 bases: TGCAGTGCTGCTCCTGGCGGCAATCAGCCCCAGCATTTT.